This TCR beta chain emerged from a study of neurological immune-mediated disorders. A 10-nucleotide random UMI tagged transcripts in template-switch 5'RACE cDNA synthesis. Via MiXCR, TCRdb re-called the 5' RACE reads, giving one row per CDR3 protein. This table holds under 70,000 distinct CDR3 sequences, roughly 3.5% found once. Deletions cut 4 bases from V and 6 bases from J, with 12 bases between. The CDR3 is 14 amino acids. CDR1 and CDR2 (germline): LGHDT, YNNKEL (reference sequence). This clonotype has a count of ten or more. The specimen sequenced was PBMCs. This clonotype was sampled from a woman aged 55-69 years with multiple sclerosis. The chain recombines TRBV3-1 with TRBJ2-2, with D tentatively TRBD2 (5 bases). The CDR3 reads CASSPTGNAGELFF. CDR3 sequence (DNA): TGTGCCAGCAGCCCAACGGGAAACGCCGGGGAGCTGTTTTTT.